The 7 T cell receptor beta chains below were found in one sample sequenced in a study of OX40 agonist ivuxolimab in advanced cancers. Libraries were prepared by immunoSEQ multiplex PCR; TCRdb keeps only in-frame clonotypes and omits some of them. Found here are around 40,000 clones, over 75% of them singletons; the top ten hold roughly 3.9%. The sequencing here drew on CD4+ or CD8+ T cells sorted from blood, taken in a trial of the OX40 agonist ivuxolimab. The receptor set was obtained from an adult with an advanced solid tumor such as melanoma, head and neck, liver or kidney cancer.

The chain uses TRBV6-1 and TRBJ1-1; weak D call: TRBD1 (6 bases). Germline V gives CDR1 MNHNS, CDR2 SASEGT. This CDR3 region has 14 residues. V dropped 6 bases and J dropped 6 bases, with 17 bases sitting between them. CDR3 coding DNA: TGTGCCAGCAGAGAGATACAGGGCGCCGCTGAAGCTTTCTTT. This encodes CASREIQGAAEAFF.

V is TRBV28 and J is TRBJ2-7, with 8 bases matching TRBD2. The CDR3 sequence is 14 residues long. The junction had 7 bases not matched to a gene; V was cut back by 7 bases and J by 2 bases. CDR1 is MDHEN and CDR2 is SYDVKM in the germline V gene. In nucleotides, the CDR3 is TGTGCCAGCAACCCGGGGGGGGGCGCCTACGAGCAGTACTTC. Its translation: CASNPGGGAYEQYF.

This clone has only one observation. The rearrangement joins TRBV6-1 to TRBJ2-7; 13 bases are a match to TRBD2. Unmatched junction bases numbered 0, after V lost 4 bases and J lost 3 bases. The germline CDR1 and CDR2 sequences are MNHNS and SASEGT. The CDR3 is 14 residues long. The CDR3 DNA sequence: TGTGCCAGCAGTGGGACTAGCGGGAGCTACGAGCAGTACTTC. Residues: CASSGTSGSYEQYF.

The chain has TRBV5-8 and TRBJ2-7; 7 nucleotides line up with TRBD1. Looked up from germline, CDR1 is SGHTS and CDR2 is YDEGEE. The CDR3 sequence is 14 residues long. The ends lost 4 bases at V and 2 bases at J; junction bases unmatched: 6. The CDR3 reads CASSNLQGTYEQYF. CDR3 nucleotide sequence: TGTGCCAGCAGCAACTTACAGGGGACCTACGAGCAGTACTTC. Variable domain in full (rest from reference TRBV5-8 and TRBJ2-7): EAGVTQSPTHLIKTRGQQATLRCSPISGHTSVYWYQQALGLGLQFLLWYDEGEERNRGNFPPRFSGRQFPNYSSELNVNALELEDSALYLCASSNLQGTYEQYFGPGTRLTVT.

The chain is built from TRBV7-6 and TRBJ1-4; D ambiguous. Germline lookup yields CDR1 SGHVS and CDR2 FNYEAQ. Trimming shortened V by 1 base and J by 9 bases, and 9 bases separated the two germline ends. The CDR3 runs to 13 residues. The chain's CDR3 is CASSLDGRKKLFF. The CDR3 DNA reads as TGTGCCAGCAGCTTAGACGGGAGGAAAAAACTGTTTTTT. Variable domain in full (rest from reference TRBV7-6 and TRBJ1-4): GAGVSQSPRYKVTKRGQDVALRCDPISGHVSLYWYRQALGQGPEFLTYFNYEAQQDKSGLPNDRFSAERPEGSISTLTIQRTEQRDSAMYRCASSLDGRKKLFFGSGTQLSVL.

The CDR3 loop is CASSERVGEQYF. The DNA for the CDR3 is TGCGCCAGCAGTGAGAGGGTCGGCGAGCAGTACTTC. The chain carries TRBV10-1 and TRBJ2-7; D not resolved. V gave up 2 bases and J gave up 6 bases, with 8 bases separating them. CDR1 is WNHNN and CDR2 is SYGVQD in the germline V gene (reference sequence). There are 12 residues in the CDR3.

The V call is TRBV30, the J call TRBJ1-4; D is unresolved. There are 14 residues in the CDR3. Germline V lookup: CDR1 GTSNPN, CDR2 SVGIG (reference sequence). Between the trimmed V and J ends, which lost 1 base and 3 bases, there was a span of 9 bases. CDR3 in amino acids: CAWSGNSANEKLFF. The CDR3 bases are TGTGCCTGGAGTGGGAACTCGGCTAATGAAAAACTGTTTTTT.